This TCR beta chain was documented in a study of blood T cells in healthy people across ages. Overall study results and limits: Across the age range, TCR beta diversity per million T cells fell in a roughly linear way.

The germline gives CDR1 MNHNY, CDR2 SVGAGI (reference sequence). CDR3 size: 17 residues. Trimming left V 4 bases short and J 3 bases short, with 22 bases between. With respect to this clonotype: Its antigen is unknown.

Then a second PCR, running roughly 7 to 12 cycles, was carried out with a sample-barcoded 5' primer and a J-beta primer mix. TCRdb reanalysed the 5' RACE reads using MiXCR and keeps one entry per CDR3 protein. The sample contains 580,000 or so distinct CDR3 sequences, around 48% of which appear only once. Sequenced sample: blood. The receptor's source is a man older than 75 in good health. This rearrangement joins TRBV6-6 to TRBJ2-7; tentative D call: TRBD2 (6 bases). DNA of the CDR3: TGTGCCAGCAGTTCCGCTTCAATAACGGGAGACAACTACGAGCAGTACTTC. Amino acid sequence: CASSSASITGDNYEQYF.